Detailed here is one T cell receptor beta chain. The data derive from a study of shared clonotypes between healthy human individuals. Across the whole study: Used for every donor were three CD4 naive, three CD4 memory, two CD8 naive and one CD8 memory plate.

Terminally differentiated effector memory CD45RA+ cells were left out of the naive CD8 fraction, which was CD45RO-negative and positively selected for CCR7. Sequencing was at deep level. Sequenced by immunoSEQ multiplex PCR; TCRdb stores in-frame clones only, minus some. Here the sample spans roughly 850,000 clones, 96% being singletons. CDR1 SGHAT and CDR2 FQNNGV come from the germline V gene. V was clipped by 0 bases and J by 1 base; unmatched bases: 6. The CDR3 sequence is 17 residues long. The chain carries TRBV11-2 and TRBJ2-7; 10 bases agree with TRBD2. This receptor was obtained from a man aged 25 to 40 in good health. Input material: naive CD8+ T cells sorted from blood. The CDR3 protein is CASSLEASGSPSYEQYF. DNA for the CDR3: TGTGCCAGCAGCTTAGAGGCTAGCGGGAGTCCGTCCTACGAGCAGTACTTC.